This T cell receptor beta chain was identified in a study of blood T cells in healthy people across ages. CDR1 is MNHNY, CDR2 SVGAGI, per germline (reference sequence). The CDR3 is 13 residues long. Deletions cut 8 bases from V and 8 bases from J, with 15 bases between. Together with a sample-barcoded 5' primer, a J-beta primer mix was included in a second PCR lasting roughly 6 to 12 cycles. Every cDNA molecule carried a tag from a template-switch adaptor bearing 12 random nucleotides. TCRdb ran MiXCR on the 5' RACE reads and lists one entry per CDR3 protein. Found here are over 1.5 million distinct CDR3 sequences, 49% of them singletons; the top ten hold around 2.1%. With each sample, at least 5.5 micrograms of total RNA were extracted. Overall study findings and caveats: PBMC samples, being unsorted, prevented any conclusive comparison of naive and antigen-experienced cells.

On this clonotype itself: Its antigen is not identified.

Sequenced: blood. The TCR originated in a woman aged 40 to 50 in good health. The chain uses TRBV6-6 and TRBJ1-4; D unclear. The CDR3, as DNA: TGTGCCAGCGCCTGGGAGTATAGCGAAAAACTGTTTTTT. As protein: CASAWEYSEKLFF.